This T cell receptor (beta chain) was found in a study of cytotoxic CD8 clonotypes in ibrutinib-treated CLL. This table comes from immunoSEQ multiplex PCR, and its TCRdb copy is limited to in-frame clones, with some not included. Here the sample spans 110,000 or so clones, about 53% being singletons. The V and J ends lost 2 bases and 4 bases, in that order; junction bases with no gene match: 3. Germline V lookup: CDR1 GTSNPN, CDR2 SVGIG (reference sequence). This CDR3 region has 14 residues. Sequenced here: PBMCs, sampled after 24 months of ibrutinib treatment. This receptor was identified in a human donor with chronic lymphocytic leukemia. The J gene is TRBJ1-1, the V gene TRBV30; 11 bases align to TRBD1. The CDR3 reads CAWSTGTGGTEAFF. The CDR3 nucleotides read TGTGCCTGGAGTACCGGGACAGGGGGCACTGAAGCTTTCTTT.